This is a list of T cell receptor beta chains from one sample in a study of cytomegalovirus exposure and HLA in healthy donors. Only in-frame clones appear in the TCRdb table, and some are missing; sequencing was by immunoSEQ multiplex PCR. The table has 150,000 to 200,000 clones, over 85% seen once. The material sequenced was PBMCs. The receptors originated from a woman under 30 in good health and CMV-seropositive. Both conserved end residues are part of each CDR3. Fields, in order: D gene, clone size, J gene, V gene, CDR3 protein, CDR3 DNA. The D gene is left open where the match is weak. The size entry is marked missing in some rows and otherwise reads once, few, many or a size class.

d_gene: .
abundance: .
j_gene: TRBJ1-5
v_gene: TRBV5-6
CDR3aa: CASSRQVFDSNQPQHF
CDR3nt: TGTGCCAGCAGCCGACAGGTTTTTGATAGCAATCAGCCCCAGCATTTT

d_gene: TRBD1
abundance: .
j_gene: TRBJ2-1
v_gene: TRBV19
CDR3aa: CASSIRTGYNEQFF
CDR3nt: TGTGCCAGTAGTATCAGGACAGGTTACAATGAGCAGTTCTTC

d_gene: .
abundance: once
j_gene: TRBJ1-5
v_gene: TRBV7-9
CDR3aa: CASSLIGRQPQHF
CDR3nt: TGTGCCAGCAGCTTAATCGGGAGACAGCCCCAGCATTTT

d_gene: TRBD2
abundance: .
j_gene: TRBJ2-2
v_gene: TRBV6-4
CDR3aa: CASSDSGTSPNTGELFF
CDR3nt: TGTGCCAGCAGTGACTCCGGGACTAGCCCCAACACCGGGGAGCTGTTTTTT

d_gene: TRBD1
abundance: .
j_gene: TRBJ2-7
v_gene: TRBV5-1
CDR3aa: CASSLATTGGAMYEQYF
CDR3nt: TGCGCCAGCAGCCTGGCTACAACAGGGGGCGCGATGTACGAGCAGTACTTC

d_gene: .
abundance: once
j_gene: TRBJ1-3
v_gene: TRBV27
CDR3aa: CASSTTRGFTGNTIYF
CDR3nt: TGTGCCAGCAGTACTACTCGAGGGTTCACCGGAAACACCATATATTTT

d_gene: TRBD1
abundance: .
j_gene: TRBJ2-7
v_gene: TRBV10-1
CDR3aa: CASSDLGTGEYEQYF
CDR3nt: TGCGCCAGCAGCGACCTAGGGACAGGGGAATACGAGCAGTACTTC

d_gene: TRBD2
abundance: .
j_gene: TRBJ2-1
v_gene: TRBV18
CDR3aa: CASSPQFLLAGVGEQFF
CDR3nt: TGTGCCAGCTCACCGCAGTTTCTCCTAGCGGGAGTAGGTGAGCAGTTCTTC

d_gene: TRBD1
abundance: many
j_gene: TRBJ2-7
v_gene: TRBV10-2
CDR3aa: CASSGQGANEQYF
CDR3nt: TGCGCCAGCAGTGGACAGGGGGCGAACGAGCAGTACTTC

d_gene: TRBD1
abundance: .
j_gene: TRBJ2-3
v_gene: TRBV18
CDR3aa: CASSPGQVGTDTQYF
CDR3nt: TGTGCCAGCTCACCTGGACAGGTTGGCACAGATACGCAGTATTTT

d_gene: TRBD2
abundance: .
j_gene: TRBJ2-1
v_gene: TRBV27
CDR3aa: CASSLSLAGGSYNEQFF
CDR3nt: TGTGCCAGCAGTTTATCGTTAGCGGGAGGCTCCTACAATGAGCAGTTCTTC

d_gene: .
abundance: .
j_gene: TRBJ2-5
v_gene: TRBV11-3
CDR3aa: CASSPSGAGTQYF
CDR3nt: TGTGCCAGCAGCCCTAGTGGGGCCGGGACCCAGTACTTC

d_gene: TRBD1
abundance: .
j_gene: TRBJ2-5
v_gene: TRBV28
CDR3aa: CASLGQGQETQYF
CDR3nt: TGTGCCAGTTTGGGACAGGGTCAAGAGACCCAGTACTTC

d_gene: TRBD1
abundance: .
j_gene: TRBJ1-1
v_gene: TRBV6-6
CDR3aa: CASKGLRGDTEAFF
CDR3nt: TGTGCCAGCAAGGGGCTCAGGGGGGACACTGAAGCTTTCTTT

d_gene: TRBD1
abundance: once
j_gene: TRBJ2-7
v_gene: TRBV5-6
CDR3aa: CASSFGTGGYEQYF
CDR3nt: TGTGCCAGCAGCTTTGGGACAGGGGGCTACGAGCAGTACTTC

d_gene: .
abundance: .
j_gene: TRBJ2-7
v_gene: TRBV21-1
CDR3aa: CASSKAQGVNEQYF
CDR3nt: TGTGCCAGCAGCAAAGCCCAGGGGGTAAACGAGCAGTACTTC

d_gene: TRBD1
abundance: .
j_gene: TRBJ2-7
v_gene: TRBV11-2
CDR3aa: CASDVDRGYEQYF
CDR3nt: TGTGCCAGTGACGTGGACAGGGGCTACGAGCAGTACTTC

d_gene: .
abundance: .
j_gene: TRBJ1-4
v_gene: TRBV29-1
CDR3aa: CSAGALNNEKLFF
CDR3nt: TGCAGCGCTGGGGCCCTGAATAATGAAAAACTGTTTTTT

d_gene: TRBD2
abundance: .
j_gene: TRBJ2-2
v_gene: TRBV2
CDR3aa: CASSDPGGRTGELFF
CDR3nt: TGTGCCAGCAGTGATCCGGGAGGGCGCACCGGGGAGCTGTTTTTT

d_gene: TRBD2
abundance: .
j_gene: TRBJ2-3
v_gene: TRBV2
CDR3aa: CASKREARTDTQYF
CDR3nt: TGTGCCAGCAAACGGGAGGCAAGGACAGATACGCAGTATTTT

d_gene: .
abundance: .
j_gene: TRBJ1-4
v_gene: TRBV10-3
CDR3aa: CAISDRVEEKLFF
CDR3nt: TGTGCCATCAGTGACAGGGTAGAGGAAAAACTGTTTTTT

d_gene: .
abundance: .
j_gene: TRBJ2-7
v_gene: TRBV18
CDR3aa: CASSPPSMYEQYF
CDR3nt: TGTGCCAGCTCACCACCTTCCATGTACGAGCAGTACTTC

d_gene: .
abundance: .
j_gene: TRBJ1-5
v_gene: TRBV28
CDR3aa: CASRIGLQPQHF
CDR3nt: TGTGCCAGCAGAATCGGTCTGCAGCCCCAGCATTTT

d_gene: .
abundance: .
j_gene: TRBJ2-5
v_gene: TRBV7-9
CDR3aa: CASSDLRGLQETQYF
CDR3nt: TGTGCCAGCAGCGACCTTCGGGGGTTACAAGAGACCCAGTACTTC

d_gene: TRBD1
abundance: .
j_gene: TRBJ2-7
v_gene: TRBV7-2
CDR3aa: CASSLGGQGPHEQYF
CDR3nt: TGTGCCAGCAGCTTAGGGGGACAGGGTCCCCACGAGCAGTACTTC

d_gene: .
abundance: .
j_gene: TRBJ2-1
v_gene: TRBV28
CDR3aa: CASTRDFDDNEQFF
CDR3nt: TGTGCCAGCACCAGGGACTTTGACGACAATGAGCAGTTCTTC

d_gene: .
abundance: .
j_gene: TRBJ2-7
v_gene: TRBV5-6
CDR3aa: CASSFGRYSSSYEQYF
CDR3nt: TGTGCCAGCAGCTTTGGGCGATACTCCAGCTCCTACGAGCAGTACTTC

d_gene: .
abundance: .
j_gene: TRBJ2-2
v_gene: TRBV7-3
CDR3aa: CASSLMAGRGTGELFF
CDR3nt: TGTGCCAGCAGCTTAATGGCGGGAAGGGGCACCGGGGAGCTGTTTTTT

d_gene: .
abundance: .
j_gene: TRBJ2-3
v_gene: TRBV7-2
CDR3aa: CASSLAADPKSDF
CDR3nt: TGTGCCAGCAGCTTAGCTGCGGATCCCAAATCGGATTTT

d_gene: TRBD1
abundance: .
j_gene: TRBJ1-5
v_gene: TRBV30
CDR3aa: CAWSDRERQPQHF
CDR3nt: TGTGCCTGGAGCGACAGGGAACGTCAGCCCCAGCATTTT

d_gene: TRBD1
abundance: .
j_gene: TRBJ2-5
v_gene: TRBV5-1
CDR3aa: CASYSTGGEKTQYF
CDR3nt: TGCGCCAGTTACTCGACAGGGGGCGAGAAGACCCAGTACTTC

d_gene: TRBD2
abundance: few
j_gene: TRBJ2-7
v_gene: TRBV27
CDR3aa: CASSYEGSGYYEQYF
CDR3nt: TGTGCCAGCAGTTACGAGGGTAGCGGGTATTACGAGCAGTACTTC

d_gene: .
abundance: few
j_gene: TRBJ1-2
v_gene: TRBV14
CDR3aa: CASSHRLNRATNYGYTF
CDR3nt: TGTGCCAGCAGCCATCGACTCAACAGGGCCACTAACTATGGCTACACCTTC

d_gene: .
abundance: .
j_gene: TRBJ1-2
v_gene: TRBV6-6
CDR3aa: CASNTFQGFYTF
CDR3nt: TGTGCCAGCAACACGTTCCAGGGATTCTACACCTTC

d_gene: .
abundance: few
j_gene: TRBJ2-2
v_gene: TRBV7-2
CDR3aa: CASSLSRENTGELFF
CDR3nt: TGTGCCAGCAGCTTATCACGGGAGAACACCGGGGAGCTGTTTTTT

d_gene: .
abundance: .
j_gene: TRBJ2-2
v_gene: TRBV2
CDR3aa: CASSAQGGVSGELFF
CDR3nt: TGTGCCAGCAGTGCACAGGGGGGGGTTAGCGGGGAGCTGTTTTTT

d_gene: .
abundance: .
j_gene: TRBJ2-2
v_gene: TRBV27
CDR3aa: CASRKTTNTGELFF
CDR3nt: TGTGCCAGCAGAAAGACTACGAACACCGGGGAGCTGTTTTTT

d_gene: .
abundance: .
j_gene: TRBJ1-5
v_gene: TRBV10-3
CDR3aa: CAISGFGQPQHF
CDR3nt: TGTGCCATCAGTGGGTTCGGGCAGCCCCAGCATTTT